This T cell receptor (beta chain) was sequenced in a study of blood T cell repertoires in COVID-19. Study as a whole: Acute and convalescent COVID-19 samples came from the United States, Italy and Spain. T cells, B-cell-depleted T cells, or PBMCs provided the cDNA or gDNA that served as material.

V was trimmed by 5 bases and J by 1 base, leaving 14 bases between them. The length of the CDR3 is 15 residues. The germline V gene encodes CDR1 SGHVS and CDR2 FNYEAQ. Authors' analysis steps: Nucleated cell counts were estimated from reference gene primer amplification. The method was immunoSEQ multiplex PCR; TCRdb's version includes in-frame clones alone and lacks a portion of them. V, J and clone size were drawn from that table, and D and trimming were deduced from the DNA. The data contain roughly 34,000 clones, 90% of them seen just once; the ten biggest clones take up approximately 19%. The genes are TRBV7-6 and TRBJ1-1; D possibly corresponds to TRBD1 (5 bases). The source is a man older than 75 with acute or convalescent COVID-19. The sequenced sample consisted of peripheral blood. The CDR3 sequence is CASSPTRAANTEAFF. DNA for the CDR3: TGTGCCAGCAGCCCGACCAGGGCAGCGAACACTGAAGCTTTCTTT.